This is a list of T cell receptor beta chains from one sample in a study of identical twins. TCRdb passed the 5' RACE reads through MiXCR, listing each CDR3 protein once. The sample yields a few hundred thousand distinct CDR3 sequences, 18% seen once. The sample consisted of naive T cells sorted from blood. The receptor set was obtained from a middle-aged man in good health. Each CDR3 is given with its conserved first and last residue. A clone size is listed for some rows: how often the clone was seen (once, few, many), or a class if it is expanded.

>few|TRBJ2-5|TRBV18|15
CASSPRDSLAGTQYF
>few|TRBJ2-5|TRBV12-3/TRBV12-4|15
CASSRFLGAEETQYF
>NA|TRBJ1-1|TRBV20-1|16
CSARALNRGLGGEAFF
>many|TRBJ1-6|TRBV6-1|13
CASSEDTAGGPHF
>many|TRBJ2-5|TRBV6-2/TRBV6-3|15
CASSRTGGIQETQYF
>few|TRBJ2-2|TRBV4-3|13
CASSQEMFGELFF
>NA|TRBJ2-1|TRBV5-1|16
CASSLEIAGEYNEQFF
>few|TRBJ2-7|TRBV4-3|15
CASSQNNRGSYEQYF
>many|TRBJ2-1|TRBV5-1|14
CASSFVDSTNEQFF
>few|TRBJ2-3|TRBV27|16
CASSPISSGGADTQYF
>NA|TRBJ2-5|TRBV7-2|15
CASSLGVGPRETQYF
>few|TRBJ2-4|TRBV4-3|14
CASSQFTGGNIQYF
>few|TRBJ2-2|TRBV18|16
CASSPTGTGGTGELFF
>few|TRBJ2-1|TRBV28|16
CASSRLAGGLSNEQFF
>NA|TRBJ2-5|TRBV6-5|15
CASSYSGGEQETQYF
>NA|TRBJ2-2|TRBV7-2|14
CASSSNLNTGELFF
>NA|TRBJ1-1|TRBV11-2|14
CASSLASARTEAFF